Below are 20 T cell receptor beta chains sequenced from a single sample in a study of T cell changes during pregnancy in multiple sclerosis. Data came from immunoSEQ multiplex PCR; TCRdb stores just in-frame clones and leaves some out. Found here are under 80,000 clones, 75% to 95% of them singletons; the top ten hold around 0.5%. The sample here was CD4+ T cells from peripheral blood mononuclear cells, taken in the second trimester of pregnancy. These receptor sequences come from a female donor with multiple sclerosis, enrolled in a pregnancy study.

The chain combines TRBV5-4 with TRBJ2-7; possibly TRBD1 for D (6 bases). The germline CDR1 and CDR2 sequences are SGHNT and YYREEE (reference sequence). Between the trimmed V and J ends, which lost 2 bases and 4 bases, there was a span of 10 bases. The CDR3 runs 13 residues. The CDR3 bases are TGTGCCAGCAGCTTCTGGGACAAATACGAGCAGTACTTC. This translates into CASSFWDKYEQYF.

This chain joins TRBV19 and TRBJ2-1; the match to TRBD2 covers 11 bases. The ends lost 3 bases at V and 0 bases at J; junction bases unmatched: 10. Germline values: CDR1 LNHDA, CDR2 SQIVND (reference sequence). The CDR3 loop spans 19 amino acids. The CDR3 protein is CASSIGLAGGGGSYNEQFF. CDR3 DNA sequence: TGTGCCAGTAGTATTGGACTAGCGGGTGGAGGGGGCTCCTACAATGAGCAGTTCTTC.

This clone came up once. V usage is TRBV4-1 and J usage is TRBJ2-2; 14 bases map to TRBD2. V shed 1 base, J shed 5 bases, and the junction held 6 bases outside the gene matches. CDR3 length: 18 amino acids. The germline CDR1 and CDR2 sequences are MGHRA and YSYEKL. The CDR3 nucleotides are TGCGCCAGCAGCCAAGGGGGACTAGCGGGAGTAGGTACCGGGGAGCTGTTTTTT. Its protein is CASSQGGLAGVGTGELFF.

V is TRBV27 and J is TRBJ2-5; the match to TRBD2 covers 13 bases. After removal of 2 bases from V and 5 bases from J, the junction contained 8 bases not matched to a gene. This CDR3 spans 17 amino acids. CDR1 MNHEY and CDR2 SMNVEV come from the germline V gene (reference sequence). The CDR3 region has the DNA TGTGCCAGCAGTTTAGGAGGACTAGCGGGAGCTCGGGAGACCCAGTACTTC. It translates to CASSLGGLAGARETQYF.

The chain combines TRBV7-2 with TRBJ2-1; D is undetermined. The CDR3 sequence is 11 residues long. V gave up 5 bases and J gave up 9 bases, with 8 bases separating them. Germline CDR1 reads SGHTA; CDR2 reads FQGNSA. CDR3 nucleotide sequence: TGTGCCAGCAGCCTATTCGGTGAGCAGTTCTTC. Protein sequence: CASSLFGEQFF.

V usage is TRBV11-3 and J usage is TRBJ1-6; 9 bases agree with TRBD1. From germline, CDR1 is SGHNT and CDR2 YENEEA. The CDR3 length is 17 residues. V was clipped by 4 bases and J by 11 bases; unmatched bases: 15. The CDR3 protein is CASSSTVPGTGLTPLHF. The CDR3 nucleotides read TGTGCCAGCAGCTCAACCGTCCCCGGGACAGGGCTTACACCCCTCCACTTT.

The chain employs TRBV19 and TRBJ2-3, with TRBD2 matching over 13 bases. The CDR3 consists of 16 residues. V trimming: 2 bases; J trimming: 6 bases; junction bases outside the gene matches: 5. Germline assignment: CDR1 LNHDA and CDR2 SQIVND (reference sequence). CDR3 sequence: CASSILGLAGEDTQYF. For the CDR3, the DNA is TGTGCCAGTAGTATATTAGGACTAGCGGGAGAGGATACGCAGTATTTT. Combining the CDR3 with reference TRBV19 and TRBJ2-3 gives the whole variable domain DGGITQSPKYLFRKEGQNVTLSCEQNLNHDAMYWYRQDPGQGLRLIYYSQIVNDFQKGDIAEGYSVSREKKESFPLTVTSAQKNPTAFYLCASSILGLAGEDTQYFGPGTRLTVL.

The rearrangement joins TRBV11-3 to TRBJ2-2, with 9 bases lining up with TRBD1. With 2 bases clipped from V and 5 bases from J, the junction kept 12 bases outside the gene matches. Germline assignment: CDR1 SGHNT and CDR2 YENEEA. The CDR3 loop spans 18 amino acids. This chain's CDR3 is CASSLNHWDRDETGELFF. CDR3 coding DNA: TGTGCCAGCAGCTTAAATCATTGGGACAGGGACGAAACCGGGGAGCTGTTTTTT.

The gene calls are TRBV6-5 and TRBJ1-3, with 8 bases that match TRBD1. The CDR3 is 15 amino acids. The germline V gene has CDR1 MNHEY and CDR2 SVGAGI. The junction had 5 bases not matched to a gene; V was cut back by 5 bases and J by 2 bases. The chain's CDR3 is CASSRQGTPGNTIYF. CDR3 sequence (DNA): TGTGCCAGCAGTCGACAGGGGACCCCTGGAAACACCATATATTTT.

This sequence joins TRBV28 and TRBJ1-1; no firm D call. Deletions cut 2 bases from V and 8 bases from J, with 12 bases between. The germline CDR1 and CDR2 sequences are MDHEN and SYDVKM. The CDR3 loop spans 13 amino acids. The chain's CDR3 is CASSLPGMREAFF. CDR3 sequence (DNA): TGTGCCAGCAGTTTACCGGGGATGAGGGAAGCTTTCTTT. The whole variable domain, filled in from reference TRBV28 and TRBJ1-1, reads DVKVTQSSRYLVKRTGEKVFLECVQDMDHENMFWYRQDPGLGLRLIYFSYDVKMKEKGDIPEGYSVSREKKERFSLILESASTNQTSMYLCASSLPGMREAFFGQGTRLTVV.

J is TRBJ2-1 and V is TRBV5-1; 11 bases align to TRBD2. Germline loops: CDR1 SGHRS, CDR2 YFSETQ. The CDR3 extends over 16 amino acids. The V and J ends lost 5 bases and 4 bases, in that order; junction bases with no gene match: 8. This chain's CDR3 is CASRQNLAGGYNEQFF. DNA of the CDR3: TGCGCCAGCAGGCAAAATTTAGCGGGGGGGTACAATGAGCAGTTCTTC.

The chain joins TRBV14 to TRBJ2-1, with 10 bases fitting TRBD2. This CDR3 is 16 amino acids long. The germline gives CDR1 SGHDN, CDR2 FVKESK. V lost 1 base, J lost 1 base, and 1 base stayed unmatched. CDR3 DNA: TGTGCCAGCAGCCAAGTAGCGGGAGGTTCCTACAATGAGCAGTTCTTC. Its protein is CASSQVAGGSYNEQFF.

This sequence joins TRBV29-1 and TRBJ2-5; TRBD2 matches at 7 bases. V dropped 6 bases and J dropped 2; count of bases not matched to a gene: 9. The CDR3 runs 14 residues. Per the germline V gene, CDR1 is SQVTM and CDR2 is ANQGSEA. The CDR3: CSVADGRKQETQYF. CDR3 DNA: TGCAGCGTGGCGGACGGGAGGAAACAAGAGACCCAGTACTTC.

This chain connects TRBV6-5 to TRBJ1-1, with 8 nucleotides matching TRBD1. With V trimmed by 2 bases and J by 4 bases, 9 bases remained unmatched. There are 16 residues in the CDR3. Germline assignment: CDR1 MNHEY and CDR2 SVGAGI. The CDR3 is CASSYPRTGRGTEAFF. The CDR3 nucleotides are TGTGCCAGCAGTTACCCTCGGACAGGGAGGGGCACTGAAGCTTTCTTT.

The chain links TRBV19 to TRBJ1-4; tentative D call: TRBD1 (6 bases). This CDR3 contains 16 residues. From germline, CDR1 is LNHDA and CDR2 SQIVND (reference sequence). The germline V and J ends were trimmed by 4 bases and 3 bases, with 15 bases remaining between them. The CDR3 here is CASSNPDSTANEKLFF. CDR3 bases: TGTGCCAGTAGTAATCCGGACAGTACGGCTAATGAAAAACTGTTTTTT.

V usage is TRBV7-9 and J usage is TRBJ1-6, with D tentatively TRBD1 (5 bases). This CDR3 contains 14 residues. Germline V gene sequence: CDR1 SEHNR, CDR2 FQNEAQ (reference sequence). Trimming cost V 10 bases and J 0 bases, with 10 bases left between them. CDR3 DNA: TGTGCCACCCAGGGTTTCTCCTATAATTCACCCCTCCACTTT. This translates into CATQGFSYNSPLHF.

The chain employs TRBV7-8 and TRBJ1-4; the D is unclear. V shed 5 bases and J shed 12 bases, with 10 bases lying between them. The germline CDR1 and CDR2 sequences are SGHVS and FQNEAQ. The CDR3 contains 11 residues. The CDR3 is CASSSTVELFF. The CDR3 nucleotides read TGTGCCAGCAGCAGTACGGTGGAACTGTTTTTT.

This clone was recorded once. The J gene is TRBJ2-7, the V gene TRBV2, with a possible D match to TRBD1 (6 bases). CDR3 length: 12 amino acids. V shed 6 bases and J shed 2 bases, with 8 bases lying between them. Germline V gene sequence: CDR1 SNHLY, CDR2 FYNNEI. The CDR3 loop reads CASRRTAYEQYF. The DNA of the CDR3 is TGTGCCAGCAGGAGGACAGCCTACGAGCAGTACTTC.

This clone occurred once. The CDR3 sequence: CASSRQGAAYGYTF. The CDR3 nucleotides read TGTGCCAGCAGTCGACAGGGGGCCGCCTATGGCTACACCTTC. The chain has TRBV6-6 and TRBJ1-2, with TRBD1 identical over 10 bases. Looked up from germline, CDR1 is MNHNY and CDR2 is SVGAGI (reference sequence). Trimming removed 5 bases from V and 4 bases from J; junction bases left unmatched: 4. This CDR3 comprises 14 residues.

This clone came up a few times. This chain links TRBV19 with TRBJ1-5, with no clear D. The CDR3 loop spans 14 amino acids. Trimming shortened V by 7 bases and J by 0 bases, and 10 bases separated the two germline ends. In germline, CDR1 is LNHDA, CDR2 SQIVND (reference sequence). As DNA, the CDR3 is TGTGCCAGTATCAGGTTGAATAGCAATCAGCCCCAGCATTTT. This encodes CASIRLNSNQPQHF.